One and the same sample provided the 29 T cell receptor beta chains below, sequenced in a study of blood T cell repertoires in COVID-19. Assay: immunoSEQ multiplex PCR; the TCRdb copy retains only in-frame clones and omits some. The data hold a few hundred thousand clones, with about 85% observed a single time. Sequencing was carried out using peripheral blood. These receptors were collected from a man aged 50-60 years who had recovered from COVID-19.

The chain uses TRBV18 and TRBJ2-2, with TRBD2 matching over 8 bases. J was trimmed by 6 bases and V by 1 base; bases with no gene match: 7. Germline CDR1 and CDR2: KGHSH and LQKENI. This CDR3 spans 16 amino acids. The CDR3: CASSPLGTSKAGELFF. The CDR3 DNA reads TGTGCCAGCTCACCACTTGGGACTAGTAAGGCCGGGGAGCTGTTTTTT.

This clone was found a few times. The V gene is TRBV7-8, the J gene TRBJ2-1; D possibly corresponds to TRBD2 (7 bases). V gave up 2 bases and J gave up 0 bases, with 23 bases separating them. Germline V gives CDR1 SGHVS, CDR2 FQNEAQ. The CDR3 is 20 amino acids. CDR3 nucleotide sequence: TGTGCCAGCAGCTTAAGGGGGGGCCGAAGATTTGATAACTCCTACAATGAGCAGTTCTTC. Translating gives CASSLRGGRRFDNSYNEQFF.

The chain has TRBV10-2 and TRBJ2-4; the D gene is possibly TRBD1 (5 bases). The V and J ends lost 4 bases and 5 bases respectively, with 12 bases between them. The CDR3 consists of 14 residues. Per germline, CDR1 WSHSY and CDR2 SAAADI. CDR3 DNA sequence: TGCGCCAGCAGTGTAAAGGGGTTCCAAAACATTCAGTACTTC. This codes for CASSVKGFQNIQYF.

CDR3 loop: CASSQRSGELFF. The CDR3, as DNA: TGCGCCAGCAGCCAGAGGTCAGGGGAGCTGTTTTTT. V and J are TRBV10-1 and TRBJ2-2; D remains ambiguous. V lost 6 bases and J 8 bases, leaving 10 bases between the germline ends. Per the germline V gene, CDR1 is WNHNN and CDR2 is SYGVQD (reference sequence). The CDR3 is 12 amino acids.

The rearrangement joins TRBV5-1 to TRBJ1-5; tentatively, D is TRBD1 (5 bases). The length of the CDR3 is 14 residues. The germline V and J ends were trimmed by 0 bases and 5 bases, with 9 bases remaining between them. Germline V gene sequence: CDR1 SGHRS, CDR2 YFSETQ. In DNA form, the CDR3 reads TGCGCCAGCAGCTTGGGGGGGGACCATCAGCCCCAGCATTTT. It encodes CASSLGGDHQPQHF. Full variable domain (missing parts from reference TRBV5-1 and TRBJ1-5): KAGVTQTPRYLIKTRGQQVTLSCSPISGHRSVSWYQQTPGQGLQFLFEYFSETQRNKGNFPGRFSGRQFSNSRSEMNVSTLELGDSALYLCASSLGGDHQPQHFGDGTRLSIL.

The chain has TRBV11-3 and TRBJ2-7; the match to TRBD1 covers 8 bases. V shed 5 bases, J shed 6 bases, and the junction held 6 bases outside the gene matches. CDR1 SGHNT and CDR2 YENEEA come from the germline V gene. The CDR3 has 13 residues. In DNA form, the CDR3 reads TGTGCCAGCAGCCTGACAGGGGCGAGCGAGCAGTACTTC. Translating gives CASSLTGASEQYF.

CDR3 sequence reads: CSVRSVAGGGEQYF. The CDR3 DNA reads TGCAGCGTCCGGTCAGTAGCGGGAGGAGGCGAGCAGTACTTC. The chain joins TRBV29-1 to TRBJ2-7, with 10 bases matching TRBD2. In germline, CDR1 is SQVTM, CDR2 ANQGSEA. The CDR3 sequence is 14 residues long. With V trimmed by 6 bases and J by 6 bases, 11 bases remained unmatched.

This clone was seen only once. This chain connects TRBV12-3 or TRBV12-4 to TRBJ2-7, with TRBD2 matching over 7 bases. J lost 3 bases, V lost 8 bases, and 7 bases had no gene match. This CDR3 region has 13 residues. The CDR3 DNA is TGTGCCAGCCAACTGGCTAGCGGCTACGAGCAGTACTTC. Protein sequence: CASQLASGYEQYF.

The chain joins TRBV7-6 to TRBJ1-5; 9 nucleotides align to TRBD1. The CDR3 totals 17 residues. J was trimmed by 0 bases and V by 4 bases; bases with no gene match: 7. Germline CDR1 and CDR2: SGHVS and FNYEAQ. This chain's CDR3 is CASSSRTGDYSNQPQHF. The CDR3 coding sequence is TGTGCCAGCAGCTCCCGGACAGGGGACTATAGCAATCAGCCCCAGCATTTT.

The chain carries TRBV19 and TRBJ2-7; 8 nucleotides align to TRBD2. In germline, CDR1 is LNHDA, CDR2 SQIVND (reference sequence). Trimming removed 6 bases from V and 4 bases from J; junction bases left unmatched: 8. The CDR3 runs 14 residues. The CDR3 loop is CASSPTSGEYEQYF. The CDR3 nucleotides are TGTGCCAGTAGCCCTACTAGCGGTGAATACGAGCAGTACTTC.

This clone was found a few times. This chain joins TRBV2 and TRBJ2-3; the match to TRBD2 covers 9 bases. This CDR3 has 14 amino acids. V shed 8 bases and J 4 bases; nucleotides not matched to a gene: 7. The germline CDR1 and CDR2 sequences are SNHLY and FYNNEI. In nucleotides, the CDR3 is TGTGCCAGCTTCCTAGCGGGAATCGCAGATACGCAGTATTTT. Amino acids: CASFLAGIADTQYF. Supplemented by reference TRBV2 and TRBJ2-3, the full variable domain reads EPEVTQTPSHQVTQMGQEVILRCVPISNHLYFYWYRQILGQKVEFLVSFYNNEISEKSEIFDDQFSVERPDGSNFTLKIRSTKLEDSAMYFCASFLAGIADTQYFGPGTRLTVL.

To note about this clone: Sequence at one end of the junction differs from germline and may be a read error. J is TRBJ2-2 and V is TRBV19; 8 bases are a match to TRBD2. The length of the CDR3 is 16 residues. The germline CDR1 and CDR2 sequences are LNHDA and SQIVND (reference sequence). The CDR3 DNA reads TGTGCCAGTAGTAGCCAGGGACTAGGAGGAACCGGTGAGCTGTTTTTT. It specifies CASSSQGLGGTGELFF.

In DNA, the CDR3 is TGTGCCAGCCGGGGACTCCCCAATAATTCACCCCTCCACTTT. This codes for CASRGLPNNSPLHF. The chain employs TRBV18 and TRBJ1-6, with D possibly TRBD1 on 5 matching bases. This CDR3 has 14 residues. Trimming left V 8 bases short and J 5 bases short, with 13 bases between. Germline loops: CDR1 KGHSH, CDR2 LQKENI.

The V gene is TRBV4-2, the J gene TRBJ2-3, with D possibly TRBD2 on 6 matching bases. The CDR3 has 17 amino acids. Germline V gene sequence: CDR1 LGHNA, CDR2 YNFKEQ. The V and J ends lost 3 bases and 3 bases respectively, with 19 bases between them. This CDR3 is CASSQKTAGKGTDTQYF. The DNA of the CDR3 is TGTGCCAGCAGCCAGAAGACCGCGGGAAAGGGAACAGATACGCAGTATTTT.

This clone was picked up one time. V usage is TRBV30 and J usage is TRBJ1-1; 7 nucleotides agree with TRBD1. The V segment lost 2 bases and the J segment 4 bases; nucleotides outside the gene matches: 4. The CDR3 length is 13 residues. Per the germline V gene, CDR1 is GTSNPN and CDR2 is SVGIG (reference sequence). CDR3 protein: CAWSRGLSTEAFF. The CDR3 bases are TGTGCCTGGAGTAGGGGGCTATCCACTGAAGCTTTCTTT.

This sequence joins TRBV24-1 and TRBJ2-1, with 7 bases matching TRBD1. The CDR3 runs to 15 residues. In germline, CDR1 is KGHDR, CDR2 SFDVKD. Trimming took 3 bases from V and 7 from J; bases not matched to a gene: 8. CDR3 residues: CATSDNTGVRNEQFF. Here the CDR3 DNA reads TGTGCCACCAGTGATAATACAGGGGTCAGGAATGAGCAGTTCTTC.

A remark on this clone: The identical CDR3 is also encoded by other nucleotide sequences in the sample. This chain joins TRBV30 and TRBJ1-1; a weak D match, TRBD1 (5 bases). Germline values: CDR1 GTSNPN, CDR2 SVGIG (reference sequence). V was trimmed by 4 bases and J by 1 base, leaving 7 bases between them. CDR3 length: 12 residues. CDR3 in DNA: TGTGCCTGGAATAGGGGGAACACTGAAGCTTTCTTT. Translated, it gives CAWNRGNTEAFF.

The J gene is TRBJ1-2, the V gene TRBV27; 12 bases are shared with TRBD1. The CDR3 spans 16 residues. Trimming took 5 bases from V and 8 from J; bases not matched to a gene: 12. The germline V gene encodes CDR1 MNHEY and CDR2 SMNVEV (reference sequence). CDR3 protein: CASSAGTGGTPGGYTF. In nucleotides, the CDR3 is TGTGCCAGCAGTGCGGGGACAGGGGGCACCCCGGGAGGCTACACCTTC.

J is TRBJ1-1 and V is TRBV19; TRBD1 agrees at 7 bases. Germline CDR1 reads LNHDA; CDR2 reads SQIVND (reference sequence). This CDR3 spans 14 amino acids. J was trimmed by 1 base and V by 7 bases; bases with no gene match: 6. The CDR3, as DNA: TGTGCCAGTATTAGAGGGACAGCGAACACTGAAGCTTTCTTT. It is translated as CASIRGTANTEAFF.

The chain joins TRBV6-5 to TRBJ2-7, with 8 bases fitting TRBD1. V was pared by 6 bases and J by 5 bases, with 12 bases of the junction left unmatched. Germline V CDR1 and CDR2: MNHEY, SVGAGI. The CDR3 loop spans 15 amino acids. CDR3 protein: CASSLSGGASHEQYF. The CDR3 bases are TGTGCCAGCAGCCTTTCAGGGGGCGCGTCTCACGAGCAGTACTTC.

The chain's CDR3 is CASSLGIGGTEAFF. CDR3 nucleotides: TGTGCCAGCAGCTTAGGAATCGGGGGCACTGAAGCTTTCTTT. This rearrangement joins TRBV7-2 to TRBJ1-1; D may be TRBD1 (5 bases). The CDR3 covers 14 residues. Germline CDR1 reads SGHTA; CDR2 reads FQGNSA. The V end was cut by 1 base, the J end by 4 bases, with 10 bases between.

The CDR3 coding sequence is TGCAGTGCTAGTTGGGGACAGGGGCCCTACGAGCAGTACTTC. It translates to CSASWGQGPYEQYF. The rearrangement joins TRBV20-1 to TRBJ2-7, with 10 bases lining up with TRBD1. The J segment lost 2 bases and the V segment lost 3 bases, leaving 4 bases of the junction unmatched. The germline V gene has CDR1 DFQATT and CDR2 SNEGSKA (reference sequence). CDR3 size: 14 residues.

This clone was recorded a few times. V gene TRBV20-1 combines with J gene TRBJ2-1, with D perhaps matching TRBD1 (6 bases). The V and J ends lost 3 bases and 3 bases respectively, with 12 bases between them. From germline, CDR1 is DFQATT and CDR2 SNEGSKA (reference sequence). The CDR3 sequence is 14 residues long. CDR3 DNA sequence: TGCAGTGCTAGTGAAGGGGGATTCTACAATGAGCAGTTCTTC. It codes for CSASEGGFYNEQFF.

The chain couples TRBV6-5 to TRBJ1-6, with D possibly being TRBD1 (5 bases). V was shortened by 0 bases and J by 8 bases, with 11 bases between the two germline ends. CDR1 and CDR2 from the germline V gene are MNHEY and SVGAGI. The CDR3 spans 15 residues. The CDR3 DNA sequence: TGTGCCAGCAGTTACTCGCGCGCGACAGATTCACCCCTCCACTTT. Amino acids: CASSYSRATDSPLHF.

CDR3 DNA: TGTGCCATCAGTGTGAACGGCTACGAGCAGTACTTC. It yields the protein CAISVNGYEQYF. This chain uses TRBV10-3 with TRBJ2-7; D is unclear. The length of the CDR3 is 12 residues. The germline V gene has CDR1 ENHRY and CDR2 SYGVKD. V was clipped by 4 bases and J by 3 bases, with 7 bases between them.

The rearrangement uses TRBV18 and TRBJ2-1; 8 nucleotides agree with TRBD2. Germline loops: CDR1 KGHSH, CDR2 LQKENI. Germline trimming cut 3 bases from V and 1 base from J; bases unmatched to any gene: 2. The CDR3 extends over 15 amino acids. The CDR3 DNA is TGTGCCAGCTCACCGAGCGGGAGATCCTACAATGAGCAGTTCTTC. Protein: CASSPSGRSYNEQFF.

The CDR3 DNA is TGTGCCAGCAGCTCCTTGCACTTCGCTAACTATGGCTACACCTTC. Protein product: CASSSLHFANYGYTF. V and J are TRBV27 and TRBJ1-2, with D hard to call. With 6 bases removed from V and 0 bases from J, the gap between germline ends came to 14 bases. Germline values: CDR1 MNHEY, CDR2 SMNVEV (reference sequence). The CDR3 consists of 15 residues.

This clone was observed once. This chain connects TRBV7-9 to TRBJ2-2, with 13 bases aligning to TRBD2. The CDR3 covers 18 residues. The J segment lost 7 bases and the V segment lost 5 bases, leaving 13 bases of the junction unmatched. CDR1 is SEHNR, CDR2 FQNEAQ, per germline (reference sequence). CDR3 sequence: CASSTQGLAGTHGGELFF. For the CDR3, the DNA is TGTGCCAGCAGCACCCAGGGACTAGCGGGAACCCACGGCGGGGAGCTGTTTTTT. Filled out from reference TRBV7-9 and TRBJ2-2, the complete variable domain reads DTGVSQNPRHKITKRGQNVTFRCDPISEHNRLYWYRQTLGQGPEFLTYFQNEAQLEKSRLLSDRFSAERPKGSFSTLEIQRTEQGDSAMYLCASSTQGLAGTHGGELFFGEGSRLTVL.

This chain links TRBV10-2 with TRBJ2-1, with 10 bases aligning to TRBD2. Germline lookup yields CDR1 WSHSY and CDR2 SAAADI. The CDR3 contains 15 residues. The trim removed 3 bases at V and 5 bases at J, leaving 4 bases unmatched. CDR3 in DNA: TGCGCCAGCAGTGAAAGAGCGGGAGGGCACAATGAGCAGTTCTTC. Its protein product is CASSERAGGHNEQFF.